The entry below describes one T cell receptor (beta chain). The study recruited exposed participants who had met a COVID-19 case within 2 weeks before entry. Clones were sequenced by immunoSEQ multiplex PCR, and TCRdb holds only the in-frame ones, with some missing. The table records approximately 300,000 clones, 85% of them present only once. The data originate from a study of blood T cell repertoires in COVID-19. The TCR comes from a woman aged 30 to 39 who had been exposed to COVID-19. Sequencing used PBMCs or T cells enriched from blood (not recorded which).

DNA for the CDR3: TGTGCCAGCAGCCTGCCCCCGGGACAGGGAACTTTCTATGGCTACACCTTC. This codes for CASSLPPGQGTFYGYTF. The chain links TRBV5-4 to TRBJ1-2, with 9 bases lining up with TRBD1. CDR3 size: 17 residues. J lost 4 bases, V lost 4 bases, and 14 bases had no gene match. CDR1 is SGHNT, CDR2 YYREEE, per germline (reference sequence).